Listed here are 3 T cell receptor beta chains from one sample, sequenced in a study of long-term antiretroviral therapy in people with HIV. immunoSEQ v3.0 was run at survey level. TCRdb's table, derived via immunoSEQ multiplex PCR, lists solely in-frame clones and lacks some. The repertoire has around 43,000 clones, less than 95% of them found once; the top ten carry 2% to 2.5%. Material: unsorted PBMCs, obtained almost 9.5 years after starting antiretroviral therapy. These TCRs come from a man aged 30 to 45 with HIV.

The V gene is TRBV11-2, the J gene TRBJ2-7; D unclear. V lost 1 base and J lost 2, with 3 bases in between. This CDR3 contains 12 residues. Germline values: CDR1 SGHAT, CDR2 FQNNGV. The CDR3, as DNA: TGTGCCAGCAGCTTAGGCACCTACGAGCAGTACTTC. The encoded protein is CASSLGTYEQYF.

The chain carries TRBV7-3 and TRBJ2-3, with a weak D call TRBD1 (6 bases). Germline CDR1 reads SGHTA; CDR2 reads FQGTGA. Trimming pared 6 bases from V and 0 bases from J, leaving 13 bases between. The CDR3 spans 15 residues. Here the CDR3 DNA reads TGTGCCAGCAGTCTACAAGGACAGAGCACAGATACGCAGTATTTT. Translation: CASSLQGQSTDTQYF.

The gene calls are TRBV10-3 and TRBJ1-6, with a weak D call TRBD1 (6 bases). CDR3 length: 17 residues. V lost 0 bases and J lost 7, with 16 bases in between. Germline CDR1 and CDR2: ENHRY and SYGVKD. CDR3 residues: CAISESTGLGNNSPLHF. The CDR3 coding sequence is TGTGCCATCAGTGAGTCAACAGGGTTGGGGAACAATTCACCCCTCCACTTT.